The rows below give T cell receptor beta chains drawn from one sample of a study of graft-versus-host responses after intestinal transplantation. TCRdb keeps only in-frame clones here, not all; method: immunoSEQ multiplex PCR. The data show about 5,500 clones, with 25% to 35% seen just once and about 4.9% held by the top ten. The sample was alloreactive CD4+ T cells from a mixed lymphocyte reaction culture, taken before transplantation. These TCRs come from a human patient who was an organ donor for intestinal transplantation. The CDR3 runs from the conserved cysteine through the conserved F or W.

v_call: TRBV5-6; j_call: TRBJ1-2; cdr3_length: 14; cdr3_aa: CASSLDLGNYGYTF
v_call: TRBV4-2; j_call: TRBJ2-7; cdr3_length: 14; cdr3_aa: CASSQGGGAYEQYF
v_call: TRBV6-4; j_call: TRBJ1-6; cdr3_length: 14; cdr3_aa: CASRSGTDNSPLHF
v_call: TRBV6-5; j_call: TRBJ2-7; cdr3_length: 14; cdr3_aa: CASSYTGGNYEQYF
v_call: TRBV30; j_call: TRBJ1-1; cdr3_length: 12; cdr3_aa: CAWRQRNTEAFF
v_call: TRBV7-2; j_call: TRBJ1-4; cdr3_length: 14; cdr3_aa: CASSPESGAEKLFF
v_call: TRBV5-1; j_call: TRBJ2-2; cdr3_length: 16; cdr3_aa: CASSLNPGLNTGELFF
v_call: TRBV2; j_call: TRBJ2-5; cdr3_length: 15; cdr3_aa: CASAKSRESGETQYF
v_call: TRBV19; j_call: TRBJ1-2; cdr3_length: 16; cdr3_aa: CASRASRTGGSYGYTF
v_call: TRBV7-2; j_call: TRBJ1-4; cdr3_length: 14; cdr3_aa: CASSRQGASEKLFF
v_call: TRBV5-4; j_call: TRBJ2-7; cdr3_length: 13; cdr3_aa: CASSRDNSYEQYF
v_call: TRBV10-3; j_call: TRBJ2-7; cdr3_length: 13; cdr3_aa: CASTVRVAYEQYF
v_call: TRBV6-1; j_call: TRBJ2-1; cdr3_length: 15; cdr3_aa: CASSGLAGGFSEQFF
v_call: TRBV5-4; j_call: TRBJ1-2; cdr3_length: 15; cdr3_aa: CASSPNYRDGYGYTF
v_call: TRBV7-2; j_call: TRBJ2-3; cdr3_length: 16; cdr3_aa: CASSQGLAGFADTQYF
v_call: TRBV28; j_call: TRBJ2-7; cdr3_length: 13; cdr3_aa: CASSWTSSYEQYF
v_call: TRBV5-4; j_call: TRBJ2-2; cdr3_length: 13; cdr3_aa: CASSSYNTGELFF
v_call: TRBV27; j_call: TRBJ2-1; cdr3_length: 15; cdr3_aa: CASSFLAGGLNEQFF
v_call: TRBV6-8; j_call: TRBJ1-6; cdr3_length: 13; cdr3_aa: CASSWGFNSPLHF
v_call: TRBV5-1; j_call: TRBJ2-7; cdr3_length: 14; cdr3_aa: CASRTRGGGHEQYF
v_call: TRBV6-4; j_call: TRBJ1-5; cdr3_length: 13; cdr3_aa: CASSDRGNQPQHF
v_call: TRBV6-8; j_call: TRBJ2-7; cdr3_length: 13; cdr3_aa: CASSQMSSYEQYF
v_call: TRBV7-2; j_call: TRBJ1-2; cdr3_length: 14; cdr3_aa: CASSLGVGVFGYTF
v_call: TRBV18; j_call: TRBJ2-2; cdr3_length: 16; cdr3_aa: CASSPRPGTGTGELFF
v_call: TRBV5-1; j_call: TRBJ1-2; cdr3_length: 13; cdr3_aa: CASSLVPGYGYTF
v_call: TRBV7-9; j_call: TRBJ1-2; cdr3_length: 15; cdr3_aa: CASSLTGGEDYGYTF
v_call: TRBV5-1; j_call: TRBJ2-1; cdr3_length: 14; cdr3_aa: CASSSLGTYNEQFF
v_call: TRBV4-1; j_call: TRBJ2-3; cdr3_length: 16; cdr3_aa: CASSQAGTGSTDTQYF
v_call: TRBV6-1; j_call: TRBJ2-7; cdr3_length: 12; cdr3_aa: CASGTSGYEQYF
v_call: TRBV5-5; j_call: TRBJ1-2; cdr3_length: 13; cdr3_aa: CASSLEGNYGYTF
v_call: TRBV10-3; j_call: TRBJ2-7; cdr3_length: 15; cdr3_aa: CAISRGTGPSYEQYF